The clone carrying this T cell receptor beta chain is termed medium-sized. The antigen is not known. The TCR beta CDR3 region was amplified by multiplex PCR employing 32 V and 13 J primers. From the multiplex PCR reads, TCRdb called clonotypes with MiXCR, one entry per CDR3 protein. The sample holds over 12,000 distinct CDR3 sequences, about 30% seen once. For each sample, template was around 650 ng of bulk tumor genomic DNA. Several biopsies per primary tumor were taken during surgery, spaced as far apart as possible. Their non-small cell lung cancer was newly diagnosed and untreated, and the patients underwent curative surgery. Donors comprised newly diagnosed non-small cell lung cancer patients undergoing surgery with curative intent. The sample belongs to a study of immune heterogeneity within non-small cell lung tumors. The study's findings and limits: Within a patient, dominant CDR3 beta clonotypes were shared across sites, though different locations had unique frequent clones.

Trimming took off 4 bases at V and 9 bases at J, with 7 bases between the two ends. This CDR3 contains 11 residues. Germline CDR1 reads SGHNT; CDR2 reads YENEEA. This clonotype was obtained from a man aged 35-49 years with non-small cell lung cancer. The chain carries TRBV11-3 and TRBJ2-1, with no clear D. What was sequenced was lung tumor tissue. The CDR3 sequence: CASSSSAEQFF. As DNA, the CDR3 is TGTGCCAGCAGCTCCTCGGCTGAGCAGTTCTTC.